Sequencing of this T cell receptor (beta chain) was carried out in a study of cytomegalovirus exposure and HLA in healthy donors. Of note for this clone: Its specificity is unknown.

Germline CDR1 is LNHDA and CDR2 is SQIVND (reference sequence). Trimming took 4 bases from V and 5 from J; bases not matched to a gene: 4. CDR3 length: 15 amino acids. Whole-study results and caveats: V- and J-gene trimming of TCR beta was linked (in a later analysis) to a missense DCLRE1C variant.

Primers for the PCR totalled 60 Vbeta and 13 Jbeta. TCRdb keeps only in-frame clones here, not all; method: immunoSEQ multiplex PCR. This table has 79,000 or so clones, over 65% appearing once. The V and J genes are TRBV19 and TRBJ2-1; the match to TRBD2 covers 11 bases. The sequencing input was PBMCs. This TCR was recovered from a woman in her thirties or forties in good health and CMV-seropositive. The CDR3 is CASSTIAGGHNEQFF. For the CDR3, the DNA is TGTGCCAGTAGTACAATAGCGGGAGGGCACAATGAGCAGTTCTTC.